This T cell receptor (beta chain) was identified in a study of early T cells in non-severe SARS-CoV-2 infection. This clonotype was observed a handful of times. The V segment lost 6 bases and the J segment 5 bases; nucleotides outside the gene matches: 5. This CDR3 is 13 amino acids long. Germline assignment: CDR1 KGHSH and CDR2 LQKENI. TCRdb reprocessed the 5' RACE reads via MiXCR and lists one record per CDR3 protein. The table has 65,000 to 70,000 distinct CDR3 sequences, 9% to 15% seen once. This chain uses TRBV18 with TRBJ1-1; 8 bases fit TRBD1. The TCR comes from an adult who was a healthcare worker with PCR-confirmed SARS-CoV-2 infection or an uninfected control (not recorded which). Sequencing was carried out using whole blood. CDR3 in DNA: TGTGCCAGCTCTCAGGGGGCGCGGACTGAAGCTTTCTTT. Amino acids: CASSQGARTEAFF.